These 24 T cell receptor beta chains share one sample of origin, sequenced in a study of CXCR3-negative and CXCR3-positive naive CD8 T cells. Researchers prepared the TRB cDNA libraries using 5' RACE with UMI labels. TCRdb re-analyzed the 5' RACE reads; it lists each CDR3 protein once, without DNA. The sample data list tens of thousands of distinct CDR3 sequences. Input material: memory CD8+ T cells from blood. The receptors were sampled from a human donor in good health. Some clones in this sample may be carry-over from other donors' samples.

This rearrangement joins TRBV7-6 to TRBJ2-7; TCRdb's D call of TRBD2 is untestable without DNA. In germline, CDR1 is SGHVS, CDR2 FNYEAQ. This CDR3 is built from 15 residues. The CDR3 reads CASSLGDSSTYEQYF.

The genes are TRBV19 and TRBJ1-4; there is no DNA to check the TCRdb D call of TRBD1. The germline CDR1 and CDR2 sequences are LNHDA and SQIVND (reference sequence). This CDR3 contains 13 residues. CDR3 amino acids: CATRTGIGEKLFF.

The chain has TRBV11-1 and TRBJ2-7. Germline V gene lookup returns CDR1 SGHAT and CDR2 FQDESV (reference sequence). This CDR3 has 13 amino acids. CDR3 in amino acids: CASSLAQNYEQYF.

The chain has TRBV6-5 and TRBJ1-4. Germline V gives CDR1 MNHEY, CDR2 SVGAGI. The CDR3 is 15 amino acids. The CDR3 sequence: CASSYSAVLGEKLFF.

The CDR3 protein is CASSWGLAGPLEEQFF. The chain carries TRBV5-6 and TRBJ2-1; checking the TCRdb D call of TRBD2 is not possible without DNA. The CDR3 spans 16 residues. CDR1 and CDR2 (germline): SGHDT, YYEEEE.

V gene TRBV3-1 combines with J gene TRBJ2-1; TCRdb reports TRBD1, a call that lacks DNA to check it against. From germline, CDR1 is LGHDT and CDR2 YNNKEL (reference sequence). The CDR3 has 14 amino acids. This CDR3 reads CASSQEEGAREQFF.

This chain links TRBV4-3 with TRBJ1-2. This CDR3 contains 16 residues. Germline values: CDR1 LGHNA, CDR2 YSLEER. The chain's CDR3 is CASSPTSAPTDYGYTF.

This chain joins TRBV5-1 and TRBJ2-3; with no DNA, the TCRdb D assignment of TRBD1 cannot be verified. Germline V gene lookup returns CDR1 SGHRS and CDR2 YFSETQ. CDR3 length: 17 amino acids. The CDR3 loop is CASRFGVGQGVTDTQYF.

This chain connects TRBV15 to TRBJ2-7; TCRdb names TRBD2, which stays unverified in the absence of DNA. The length of the CDR3 is 15 residues. Germline CDR1 is LNHNV and CDR2 is YYDKDF (reference sequence). The CDR3 loop is CATKLGTSGTYEQYF.

CDR3 sequence reads: CSARGATDYEQYF. The gene calls are TRBV20-1 and TRBJ2-7; TCRdb's assignment of TRBD1 cannot be checked, as there is no DNA. CDR3 length equals 13 residues. Germline loops: CDR1 DFQATT, CDR2 SNEGSKA (reference sequence).

The rearrangement links TRBV7-9 to TRBJ1-1; the D gene TCRdb calls, TRBD1, cannot be checked with no DNA. The CDR3 covers 14 residues. Per germline, CDR1 SEHNR and CDR2 FQNEAQ (reference sequence). The CDR3 loop is CASRPLEGYTEAFF.

The chain uses TRBV10-2 and TRBJ2-7; TCRdb indicates TRBD1, and absent DNA this call remains unverified. CDR1 is WSHSY, CDR2 SAAADI, per germline. CDR3 size: 12 residues. The CDR3: CASGDPINEQYF.

This rearrangement joins TRBV29-1 to TRBJ2-7; the TCRdb D gene call, TRBD2, has no DNA to confirm it. This CDR3 has 14 residues. Germline values: CDR1 SQVTM, CDR2 ANQGSEA. The CDR3 is CSVDSSGDSYEQYF.

The CDR3 loop is CASSWTRYNEQFF. The genes are TRBV5-1 and TRBJ2-1. The germline V gene encodes CDR1 SGHRS and CDR2 YFSETQ. The CDR3 sequence is 13 residues long.

The chain is built from TRBV4-3 and TRBJ2-7; TCRdb lists TRBD1, though no DNA is available to test this call. The CDR3 is 15 amino acids. Per germline, CDR1 LGHNA and CDR2 YSLEER. Here the CDR3 reads CASSSGTGSSYEQYF.

CDR3 protein: CASSERGIAGPVYEQYF. This rearrangement joins TRBV5-1 to TRBJ2-7; TCRdb designates TRBD2, a call that cannot be tested without DNA. CDR3 length equals 17 residues. The germline V gene has CDR1 SGHRS and CDR2 YFSETQ.

The rearrangement joins TRBV4-1 to TRBJ2-2. CDR1 is MGHRA, CDR2 YSYEKL, per germline. The CDR3 extends over 13 amino acids. CDR3 loop: CASSQKNTGELFF.

The chain couples TRBV27 to TRBJ2-7; with no DNA, the TCRdb D assignment of TRBD1 cannot be verified. This CDR3 has 14 residues. Germline V CDR1 and CDR2: MNHEY, SMNVEV (reference sequence). The CDR3 spells CASSPGTGFYEQYF.

The rearrangement links TRBV28 to TRBJ1-1; TCRdb's D call of TRBD1 is untestable without DNA. CDR3 length equals 14 residues. From germline, CDR1 is MDHEN and CDR2 SYDVKM. The CDR3 here is CASSLADRGTEAFF.

The chain joins TRBV5-5 to TRBJ2-2. The germline gives CDR1 SGHKS, CDR2 YYEKEE (reference sequence). The CDR3 is 14 amino acids. The CDR3 region is CASSLDQNTGELFF. Supplemented by reference TRBV5-5 and TRBJ2-2, the full variable domain reads DAGVTQSPTHLIKTRGQQVTLRCSPISGHKSVSWYQQVLGQGPQFIFQYYEKEERGRGNFPDRFSARQFPNYSSELNVNALLLGDSALYLCASSLDQNTGELFFGEGSRLTVL.

In terms of frequency, this clonotype is medium-sized. The chain carries TRBV6-4 and TRBJ2-2. The CDR3 extends over 13 amino acids. Germline CDR1 is MRHNA and CDR2 is SNTAGT. CDR3: CASSEGNTGELFF.

V is TRBV29-1 and J is TRBJ2-3. Germline V gene data show CDR1 as SQVTM and CDR2 as ANQGSEA. This CDR3 contains 12 residues. The CDR3 protein is CSVEEYTDTQYF.

The rearrangement uses TRBV28 and TRBJ2-2; the D call from TCRdb, TRBD2, cannot be confirmed without DNA. Per the germline V gene, CDR1 is MDHEN and CDR2 is SYDVKM. The CDR3 has 15 residues. The CDR3 here is CASSGVTRLSGELFF.

The rearrangement joins TRBV23-1 to TRBJ2-5; TCRdb proposes TRBD1, but this gene call is untestable without DNA. TRBV23-1 is recorded as an ORF, its role being uncertain. The CDR3 is 16 residues long. The CDR3 spells CASSLGDTNYGETQYF.